This T cell receptor (beta chain) was profiled in a study of T cell responses to AZD1222 COVID-19 vaccine. Of note for this clone: The antigen is undetermined.

Profiled with immunoSEQ multiplex PCR; TCRdb holds only in-frame clones, not every one. This repertoire shows 170,000 or so clones, 93% found once; its top ten account for 0.9%. Study observations and caveats: No repertoire was sampled before or during the peak T cell response, only after it. Of the AZD1222 recipients, only six were seropositive at baseline.

Germline CDR1 reads LNHDA; CDR2 reads SQIVND (reference sequence). The CDR3 loop spans 14 amino acids. With 8 bases clipped from V and 0 bases from J, the junction kept 6 bases outside the gene matches. This clonotype was sampled from an adult in good health. Specimen: peripheral blood, collected on day 0 of AZD1222 vaccination. This chain uses TRBV19 with TRBJ1-2; 7 bases line up with TRBD1. The DNA for the CDR3 is TGTGCCAGTTCCCCCGGGACAGCTAACTATGGCTACACCTTC. It is translated as CASSPGTANYGYTF. Variable domain in full (rest from reference TRBV19 and TRBJ1-2): DGGITQSPKYLFRKEGQNVTLSCEQNLNHDAMYWYRQDPGQGLRLIYYSQIVNDFQKGDIAEGYSVSREKKESFPLTVTSAQKNPTAFYLCASSPGTANYGYTFGSGTRLTVV.